This T cell receptor (beta chain) was recorded in a study of cytomegalovirus exposure and HLA in healthy donors. Looking at the study overall: It was reported in a later analysis that the same platform had been used for the 120 validation repertoires as for the approximately 700 first-cohort repertoires. Regarding the study as a whole: Reported performance of the classifier showed diagnosis of cytomegalovirus status with high specificity and sensitivity. Specific recognition of CMV antigens was confirmed in vitro for a few chains (all CMV-associated).

From germline, CDR1 is MNHEY and CDR2 SMNVEV (reference sequence). Trimming cost V 8 bases and J 0 bases, with 13 bases left between them. This CDR3 spans 15 amino acids. As for this clone: What it binds is unknown.

Assay used: immunoSEQ multiplex PCR; TCRdb lists only in-frame clones, some missing. The table has approximately 150,000 clones, approximately 80% seen once. Specimen: PBMCs. The chain uses TRBV27 and TRBJ1-4; D gene uncertain. The origin of this receptor is a man younger than 45 in good health and CMV-seropositive. Here the CDR3 reads CASRGWWATNEKLFF. The CDR3 bases are TGTGCCAGCCGGGGTTGGTGGGCAACTAATGAAAAACTGTTTTTT. Complete variable domain (other parts from reference TRBV27 and TRBJ1-4): EAQVTQNPRYLITVTGKKLTVTCSQNMNHEYMSWYRQDPGLGLRQIYYSMNVEVTDKGDVPEGYKVSRKEKRNFPLILESPSPNQTSLYFCASRGWWATNEKLFFGSGTQLSVL.